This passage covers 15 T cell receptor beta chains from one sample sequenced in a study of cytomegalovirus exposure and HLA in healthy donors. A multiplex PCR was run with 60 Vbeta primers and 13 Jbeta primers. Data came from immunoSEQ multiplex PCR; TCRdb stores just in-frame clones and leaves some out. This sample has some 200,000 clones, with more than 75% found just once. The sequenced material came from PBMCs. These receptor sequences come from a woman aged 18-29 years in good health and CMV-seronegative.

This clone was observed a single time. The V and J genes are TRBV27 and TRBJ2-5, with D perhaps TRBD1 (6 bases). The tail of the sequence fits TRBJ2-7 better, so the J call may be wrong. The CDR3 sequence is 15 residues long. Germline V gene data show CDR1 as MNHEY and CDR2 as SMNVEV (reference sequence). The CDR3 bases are TGTGCCAGCAGTTTAGGCAGGGGTGGCTCCTACGAGCAGTACTTC. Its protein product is CASSLGRGGSYEQYF.

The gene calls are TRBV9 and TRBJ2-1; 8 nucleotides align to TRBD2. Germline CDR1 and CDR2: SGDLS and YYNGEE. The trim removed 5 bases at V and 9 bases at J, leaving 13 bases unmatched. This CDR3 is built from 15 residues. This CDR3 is CASRSGGPGAGEQFF. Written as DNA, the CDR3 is TGTGCCAGCAGGAGCGGGGGCCCAGGGGCGGGTGAGCAGTTCTTC.

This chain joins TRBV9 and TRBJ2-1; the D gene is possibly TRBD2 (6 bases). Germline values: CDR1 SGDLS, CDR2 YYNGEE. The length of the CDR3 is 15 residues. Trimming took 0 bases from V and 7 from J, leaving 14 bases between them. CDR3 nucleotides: TGTGCCAGCAGCGTAGTTCAAGCGGGCACGAATGAGCAGTTCTTC. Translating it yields CASSVVQAGTNEQFF.

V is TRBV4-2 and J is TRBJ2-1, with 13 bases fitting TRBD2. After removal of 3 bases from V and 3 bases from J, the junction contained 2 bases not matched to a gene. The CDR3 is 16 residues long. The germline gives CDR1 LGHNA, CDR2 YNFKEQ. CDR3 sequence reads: CASSQGTSGNYNEQFF. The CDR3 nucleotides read TGTGCCAGCAGCCAGGGGACTAGCGGGAACTACAATGAGCAGTTCTTC.

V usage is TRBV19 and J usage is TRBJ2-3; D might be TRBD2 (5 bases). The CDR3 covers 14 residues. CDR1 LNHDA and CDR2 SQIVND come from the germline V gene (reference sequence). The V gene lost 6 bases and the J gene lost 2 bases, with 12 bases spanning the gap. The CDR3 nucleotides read TGTGCCAGTAGCTCGGGATACCCCACAGATACGCAGTATTTT. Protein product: CASSSGYPTDTQYF. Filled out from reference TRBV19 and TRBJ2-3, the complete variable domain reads DGGITQSPKYLFRKEGQNVTLSCEQNLNHDAMYWYRQDPGQGLRLIYYSQIVNDFQKGDIAEGYSVSREKKESFPLTVTSAQKNPTAFYLCASSSGYPTDTQYFGPGTRLTVL.

The CDR3 bases are TGTGCCAGCAGCCAAGAGAAGGGCGGGGGGGGGTACAATGAGCAGTTCTTC. This gives the protein CASSQEKGGGGYNEQFF. The gene calls are TRBV4-2 and TRBJ2-1; the match to TRBD2 covers 9 bases. The CDR3 runs 17 residues. Germline CDR1 is LGHNA and CDR2 is YNFKEQ. J lost 4 bases, V lost 0 bases, and 7 bases had no gene match.

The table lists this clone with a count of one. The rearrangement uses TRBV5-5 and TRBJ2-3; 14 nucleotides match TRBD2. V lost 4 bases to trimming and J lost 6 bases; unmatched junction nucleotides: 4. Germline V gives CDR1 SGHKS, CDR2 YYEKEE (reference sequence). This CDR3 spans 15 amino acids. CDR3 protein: CASSTGLAGVDTQYF. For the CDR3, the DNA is TGTGCCAGCAGCACGGGACTAGCGGGAGTTGATACGCAGTATTTT.

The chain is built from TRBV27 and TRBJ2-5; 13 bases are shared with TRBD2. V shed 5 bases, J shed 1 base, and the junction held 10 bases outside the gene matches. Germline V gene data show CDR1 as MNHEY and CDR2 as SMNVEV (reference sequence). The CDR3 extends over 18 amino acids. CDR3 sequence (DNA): TGTGCCAGCAGTACCCGACTAGCGGGAGGTCCCCTCCAAGAGACCCAGTACTTC. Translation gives CASSTRLAGGPLQETQYF.

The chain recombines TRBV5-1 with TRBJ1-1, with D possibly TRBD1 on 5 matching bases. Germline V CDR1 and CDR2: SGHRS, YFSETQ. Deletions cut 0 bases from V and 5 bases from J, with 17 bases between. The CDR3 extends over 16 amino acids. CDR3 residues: CASSLVGGDGRTEAFF. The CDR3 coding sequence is TGCGCCAGCAGCTTGGTGGGAGGGGACGGGAGGACTGAAGCTTTCTTT. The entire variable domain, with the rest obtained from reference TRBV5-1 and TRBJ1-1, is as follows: KAGVTQTPRYLIKTRGQQVTLSCSPISGHRSVSWYQQTPGQGLQFLFEYFSETQRNKGNFPGRFSGRQFSNSRSEMNVSTLELGDSALYLCASSLVGGDGRTEAFFGQGTRLTVV.

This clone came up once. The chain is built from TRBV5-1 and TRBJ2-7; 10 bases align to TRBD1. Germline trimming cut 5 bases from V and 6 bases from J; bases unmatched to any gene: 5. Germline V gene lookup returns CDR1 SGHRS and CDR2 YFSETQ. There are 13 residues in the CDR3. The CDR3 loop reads CASSSTGGGEQYF. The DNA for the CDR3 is TGCGCCAGCAGTTCGACAGGGGGCGGCGAGCAGTACTTC.

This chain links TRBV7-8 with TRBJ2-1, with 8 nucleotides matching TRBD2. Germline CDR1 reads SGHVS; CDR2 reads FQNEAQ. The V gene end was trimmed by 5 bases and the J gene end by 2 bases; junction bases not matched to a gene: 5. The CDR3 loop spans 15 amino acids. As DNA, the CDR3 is TGTGCCAGCAGCCTTAGCGGGATCCCCTACAATGAGCAGTTCTTC. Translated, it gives CASSLSGIPYNEQFF.

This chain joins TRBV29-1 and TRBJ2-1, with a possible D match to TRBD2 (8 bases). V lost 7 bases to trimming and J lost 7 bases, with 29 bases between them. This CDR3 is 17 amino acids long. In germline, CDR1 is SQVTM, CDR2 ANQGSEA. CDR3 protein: CSAPGGTDLGRGNEQFF. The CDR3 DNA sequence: TGCAGCGCACCGGGGGGGACAGACTTAGGAAGGGGTAATGAGCAGTTCTTC.

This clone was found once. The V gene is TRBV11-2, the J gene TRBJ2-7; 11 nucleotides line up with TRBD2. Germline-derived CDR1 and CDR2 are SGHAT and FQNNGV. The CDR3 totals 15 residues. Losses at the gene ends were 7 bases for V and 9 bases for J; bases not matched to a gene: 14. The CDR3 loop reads CASNKLAGEPPGQYF. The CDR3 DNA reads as TGTGCCAGCAACAAACTAGCGGGAGAACCCCCGGGGCAGTACTTC. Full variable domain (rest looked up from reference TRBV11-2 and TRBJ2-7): EAGVAQSPRYKIIEKRQSVAFWCNPISGHATLYWYQQILGQGPKLLIQFQNNGVVDDSQLPKDRFSAERLKGVDSTLKIQPAKLEDSAVYLCASNKLAGEPPGQYFGPGTRLTVT.

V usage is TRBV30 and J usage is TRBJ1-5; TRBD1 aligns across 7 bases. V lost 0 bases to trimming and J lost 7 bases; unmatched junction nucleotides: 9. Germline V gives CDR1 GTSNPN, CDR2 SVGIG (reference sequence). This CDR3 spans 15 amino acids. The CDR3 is CAWSVMPSGGQPQHF. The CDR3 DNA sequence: TGTGCCTGGAGTGTAATGCCGTCAGGGGGACAGCCCCAGCATTTT.

CDR3 in amino acids: CASSLSLQGASRGEKLFF. CDR3 sequence (DNA): TGTGCCAGCAGTTTATCGCTACAGGGGGCCTCTAGGGGGGAAAAACTGTTTTTT. V usage is TRBV27 and J usage is TRBJ1-4, with 9 bases that match TRBD1. The junction had 13 bases not matched to a gene; V was cut back by 0 bases and J by 8 bases. Germline V lookup: CDR1 MNHEY, CDR2 SMNVEV (reference sequence). This CDR3 region has 18 residues.